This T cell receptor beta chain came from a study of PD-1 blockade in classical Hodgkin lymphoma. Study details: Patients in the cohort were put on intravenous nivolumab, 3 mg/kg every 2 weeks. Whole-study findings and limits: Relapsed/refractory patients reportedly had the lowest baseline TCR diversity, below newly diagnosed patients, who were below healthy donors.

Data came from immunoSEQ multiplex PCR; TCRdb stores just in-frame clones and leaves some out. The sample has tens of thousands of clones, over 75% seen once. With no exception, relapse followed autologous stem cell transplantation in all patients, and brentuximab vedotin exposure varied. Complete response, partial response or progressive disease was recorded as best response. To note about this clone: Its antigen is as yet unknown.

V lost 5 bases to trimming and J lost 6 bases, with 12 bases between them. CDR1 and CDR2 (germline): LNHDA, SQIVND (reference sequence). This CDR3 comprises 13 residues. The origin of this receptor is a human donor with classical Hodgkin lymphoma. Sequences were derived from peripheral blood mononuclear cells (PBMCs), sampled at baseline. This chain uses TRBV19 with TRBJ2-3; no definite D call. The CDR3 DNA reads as TGTGCCAGTAGTCCCCGTGATGGGGATACGCAGTATTTT. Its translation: CASSPRDGDTQYF. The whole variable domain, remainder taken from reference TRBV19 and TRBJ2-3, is DGGITQSPKYLFRKEGQNVTLSCEQNLNHDAMYWYRQDPGQGLRLIYYSQIVNDFQKGDIAEGYSVSREKKESFPLTVTSAQKNPTAFYLCASSPRDGDTQYFGPGTRLTVL.